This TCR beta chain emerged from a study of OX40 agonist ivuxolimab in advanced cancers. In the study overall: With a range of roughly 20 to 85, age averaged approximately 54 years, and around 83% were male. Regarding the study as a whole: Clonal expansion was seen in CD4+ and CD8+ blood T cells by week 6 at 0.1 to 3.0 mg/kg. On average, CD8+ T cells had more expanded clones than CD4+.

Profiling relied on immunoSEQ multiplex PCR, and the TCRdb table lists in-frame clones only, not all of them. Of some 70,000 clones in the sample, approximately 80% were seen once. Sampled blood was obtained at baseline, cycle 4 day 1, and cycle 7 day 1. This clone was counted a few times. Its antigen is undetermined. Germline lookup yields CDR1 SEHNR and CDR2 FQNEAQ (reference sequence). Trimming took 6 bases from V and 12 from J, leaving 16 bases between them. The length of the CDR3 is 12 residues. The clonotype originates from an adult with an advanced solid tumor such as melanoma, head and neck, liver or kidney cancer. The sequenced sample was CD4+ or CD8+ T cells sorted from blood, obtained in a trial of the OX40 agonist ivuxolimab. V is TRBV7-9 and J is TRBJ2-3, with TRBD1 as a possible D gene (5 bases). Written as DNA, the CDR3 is TGTGCCAGCAGACGAGACAGTCTTGTTCAGTATTTT. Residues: CASRRDSLVQYF. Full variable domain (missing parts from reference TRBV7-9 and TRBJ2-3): DTGVSQNPRHKITKRGQNVTFRCDPISEHNRLYWYRQTLGQGPEFLTYFQNEAQLEKSRLLSDRFSAERPKGSFSTLEIQRTEQGDSAMYLCASRRDSLVQYFGPGTRLTVL.